This T cell receptor beta chain was sequenced for a study of cytomegalovirus exposure and HLA in healthy donors. Background on the study: The 90 to 150 validation repertoires used the same platform as the approximately 670 first-cohort repertoires (as reported by a later analysis).

From germline, CDR1 is SGHTA and CDR2 FQGNSA. This CDR3 is built from 15 residues. V trimming: 2 bases; J trimming: 7 bases; junction bases outside the gene matches: 7. General study points: It was found in a later analysis that first-cohort TCR clusters tended to co-occur in the 90 to 150 validation repertoires.

Generated by immunoSEQ multiplex PCR, the TCRdb table keeps only in-frame clones and is missing some. Of about 73,000 clones in the sample, around nine tenths are singletons; the top ten hold about 3.8%. Concerning this clone: Its antigen is as yet unknown.

V and J are TRBV7-2 and TRBJ1-4; 7 nucleotides align to TRBD1. The sample consisted of PBMCs. The TCR comes from a woman aged 18 to 35 in good health and CMV-seropositive. The chain's CDR3 is CASSLRQGVREKLFF. The CDR3 bases are TGTGCCAGCAGCTTACGACAGGGAGTACGTGAAAAACTGTTTTTT.